The sequence of this T cell receptor (beta chain) was determined in a study of breast tumors, draining lymph nodes, adjacent tissues. Study findings and constraints: Data only fit, rather than demonstrated, lymph node origin of most tumor T cells. Tumor TCR diversity was below lymph nodes but above nontumor tissue. Luminal-like breast cancer showed significantly higher tumor–nontumor repertoire similarity than basal-like. Most tumor T cells seemingly derive from lymph node, then expand in tumor.

This CDR3 has 15 residues. From germline, CDR1 is KGHDR and CDR2 SFDVKD. Using its own MiXCR run on the multiplex PCR reads, TCRdb lists one record per CDR3 protein. The data show some 170,000 distinct CDR3 sequences, about 30% seen once. The lymph nodes were axillary draining lymph nodes from breast cancer patients. To note about this clonotype: Its antigen is not identified. A read error may account for a junction end that differs from germline.

The origin of this receptor is a female donor with breast cancer. Some clones in this sample may be carry-over from other donors' samples. This chain joins TRBV24-1 and TRBJ2-1; D remains unclear. Sequenced: axillary lymph node tissue. CDR3 region: CAASSPRDSYNEQFF. The CDR3 DNA sequence: TGTGCCGCCAGCAGCCCTAGGGACTCCTACAATGAGCAGTTCTTC.